What follows are 24 T cell receptor beta chains derived from one specimen sequenced in a study of shared clonotypes between healthy human individuals. Assay used: immunoSEQ multiplex PCR; TCRdb lists only in-frame clones, some missing. The sample includes about 1 million clones, about 76% of them seen just once. Source material: memory CD4+ T cells sorted from blood. Subset in this sample: CD45RA-negative fraction. These receptors originate from a man aged 18 to 30 in good health.

This clone was picked up one time. The rearrangement joins TRBV19 to TRBJ1-2; 9 bases line up with TRBD1. This CDR3 has 18 amino acids. The J segment lost 4 bases and the V segment lost 6 bases, leaving 18 bases of the junction unmatched. In germline, CDR1 is LNHDA, CDR2 SQIVND (reference sequence). Here the CDR3 reads CASSHRSTGGTFGYGYTF. DNA for the CDR3: TGTGCCAGTAGCCACCGATCGACAGGGGGTACGTTTGGCTATGGCTACACCTTC.

This clone was seen only once. The chain employs TRBV11-3 and TRBJ2-5; the match to TRBD1 covers 9 bases. The J segment lost 1 base and the V segment lost 6 bases, leaving 6 bases of the junction unmatched. This CDR3 is built from 15 residues. Germline lookup yields CDR1 SGHNT and CDR2 YENEEA. This CDR3 is CASSKGTGPQETQYF. The DNA for the CDR3 is TGTGCCAGCAGTAAGGGGACAGGGCCCCAAGAGACCCAGTACTTC.

V usage is TRBV7-2 and J usage is TRBJ2-7; D not certain. The CDR3 covers 13 residues. The germline gives CDR1 SGHTA, CDR2 FQGNSA. The V gene lost 5 bases and the J gene lost 6 bases, with 14 bases spanning the gap. This CDR3 is CASSRRALSEQYF. Written as DNA, the CDR3 is TGTGCCAGCAGCCGTCGGGCCCTTTCCGAGCAGTACTTC.

This chain joins TRBV4-1 and TRBJ2-2; D tentatively fits TRBD1 or TRBD2 (5 bases each). V lost 0 bases and J 4 bases, leaving 6 bases between the germline ends. CDR1 MGHRA and CDR2 YSYEKL come from the germline V gene. CDR3 length equals 14 residues. The CDR3 bases are TGCGCCAGCAGCCAAGATGGGGGCACCGGGGAGCTGTTTTTT. It is translated as CASSQDGGTGELFF.

The chain is built from TRBV28 and TRBJ2-5, with TRBD2 identical over 8 bases. The trim removed 3 bases at V and 3 bases at J, leaving 6 bases unmatched. CDR3 length: 15 amino acids. CDR1 is MDHEN, CDR2 SYDVKM, per germline. CDR3 nucleotide sequence: TGTGCCAGCAGTTTGCACGGGGGGGCGGAAGAGACCCAGTACTTC. Protein product: CASSLHGGAEETQYF.

V is TRBV11-2 and J is TRBJ2-1; 11 bases align to TRBD2. The CDR3 length is 15 residues. J gave up 7 bases and V 5 bases, and 7 bases lay outside the gene matches. Germline V gene data show CDR1 as SGHAT and CDR2 as FQNNGV. CDR3 residues: CASSIAGGLGNEQFF. As DNA, the CDR3 is TGTGCCAGCAGCATAGCGGGGGGGCTGGGTAATGAGCAGTTCTTC.

The chain joins TRBV11-3 to TRBJ1-5, with D unclear. V lost 0 bases and J 0 bases, leaving 18 bases between the germline ends. The germline V gene has CDR1 SGHNT and CDR2 YENEEA. The CDR3 spans 19 residues. Here the CDR3 DNA reads TGTGCCAGCAGCTTAGAACCCTCAAGCTCGATAGATAGCAATCAGCCCCAGCATTTT. It translates to CASSLEPSSSIDSNQPQHF.

The chain uses TRBV19 and TRBJ2-5; D might be TRBD1 (7 bases). V was trimmed by 10 bases and J by 5 bases, leaving 11 bases between them. Germline assignment: CDR1 LNHDA and CDR2 SQIVND (reference sequence). This CDR3 has 11 residues. CDR3 residues: CATSGGETQYF. For the CDR3, the DNA is TGTGCCACCTCAGGGGGGGAGACCCAGTACTTC. Based on the CDR3 plus reference TRBV19 and TRBJ2-5, the full variable domain is DGGITQSPKYLFRKEGQNVTLSCEQNLNHDAMYWYRQDPGQGLRLIYYSQIVNDFQKGDIAEGYSVSREKKESFPLTVTSAQKNPTAFYLCATSGGETQYFGPGTRLLVL.

The chain couples TRBV6-1 to TRBJ1-2; possible D gene TRBD1, 5 bases. The CDR3 runs to 13 residues. Deletions cut 3 bases from V and 10 bases from J, with 15 bases between. Germline CDR1 is MNHNS and CDR2 is SASEGT. For the CDR3, the DNA is TGTGCCAGCAGTGATAAGGGGTATGGTTCCTACACCTTC. It is translated as CASSDKGYGSYTF.

V gene TRBV7-8 combines with J gene TRBJ1-5, with D perhaps matching TRBD1 (6 bases). V was shortened by 2 bases and J by 16 bases, with 15 bases between the two germline ends. The length of the CDR3 is 12 residues. CDR1 and CDR2 (germline): SGHVS, FQNEAQ. DNA for the CDR3: TGTGCCAGCAGCTTAACACCGGAGGACAGACATTTT. This encodes CASSLTPEDRHF.

The V gene is TRBV27, the J gene TRBJ2-7, with D unresolved. The CDR3 spans 13 residues. Germline values: CDR1 MNHEY, CDR2 SMNVEV (reference sequence). With 2 bases removed from V and 9 bases from J, the gap between germline ends came to 14 bases. The CDR3, as DNA: TGTGCCAGCAGTTTAGTGACGCCCCCAGTGCAGTACTTC. Its translation is CASSLVTPPVQYF.

The chain joins TRBV5-4 to TRBJ2-2; D is possibly TRBD2 (6 bases). CDR3 size: 17 residues. Germline assignment: CDR1 SGHNT and CDR2 YYREEE (reference sequence). V was pared by 5 bases and J by 1 base, with 18 bases between. The CDR3 DNA reads as TGTGCCAGCAGTCTATTAAGGGACTCGTTGAACACCGGGGAGCTGTTTTTT. Protein product: CASSLLRDSLNTGELFF.

The chain links TRBV2 to TRBJ1-5; a possible D gene is TRBD1 (5 bases). Per the germline V gene, CDR1 is SNHLY and CDR2 is FYNNEI. There are 15 residues in the CDR3. Trimming left V 3 bases short and J 6 bases short, with 15 bases between. Here the CDR3 DNA reads TGTGCCAGCAGTGAGGGGGTCGGGGGAACTCAGCCCCAGCATTTT. Protein product: CASSEGVGGTQPQHF.

The chain couples TRBV7-2 to TRBJ1-3; tentatively, D is TRBD1 (5 bases). This CDR3 region has 12 residues. The germline V gene has CDR1 SGHTA and CDR2 FQGNSA. V was shortened by 5 bases and J by 7 bases, with 9 bases between the two germline ends. The CDR3 nucleotides read TGTGCCAGCAGCCGGGACCTCAACACCATATATTTT. Amino acid sequence: CASSRDLNTIYF.

This sequence joins TRBV5-1 and TRBJ2-7, with a weak D call TRBD1 (7 bases). V was clipped by 0 bases and J by 2 bases, with 12 bases between them. This CDR3 comprises 15 residues. Looked up from germline, CDR1 is SGHRS and CDR2 is YFSETQ. The CDR3 loop reads CASSLAQGGPYEQYF. The CDR3 region has the DNA TGCGCCAGCAGCTTGGCCCAGGGGGGCCCCTACGAGCAGTACTTC.

This chain uses TRBV18 with TRBJ2-5; perhaps TRBD2 as D (7 bases). The V end lost 6 bases, the J end lost 1 base, and 18 bases lay between the germline ends. CDR3 length equals 16 residues. The germline V gene encodes CDR1 KGHSH and CDR2 LQKENI. The DNA of the CDR3 is TGTGCCAGCTCGGACCGGGGGGCTTTCGTCCAAGAGACCCAGTACTTC. Residues: CASSDRGAFVQETQYF. The entire variable domain, with the rest obtained from reference TRBV18 and TRBJ2-5, is as follows: NAGVMQNPRHLVRRRGQEARLRCSPMKGHSHVYWYRQLPEEGLKFMVYLQKENIIDESGMPKERFSAEFPKEGPSILRIQQVVRGDSAAYFCASSDRGAFVQETQYFGPGTRLLVL.

In this sample, this clone turned up a few times. The identical CDR3 is also encoded by other nucleotide sequences in the sample. The chain joins TRBV29-1 to TRBJ1-1; no firm D call. Trimming removed 4 bases at V and 0 bases at J, with 6 bases between. The germline V gene has CDR1 SQVTM and CDR2 ANQGSEA. CDR3 length: 12 residues. The CDR3 sequence: CSVGRMNTEAFF. In DNA form, the CDR3 reads TGCAGCGTTGGCAGAATGAACACTGAAGCTTTCTTT. The whole variable domain, remainder taken from reference TRBV29-1 and TRBJ1-1, is SAVISQKPSRDICQRGTSLTIQCQVDSQVTMMFWYRQQPGQSLTLIATANQGSEATYESGFVIDKFPISRPNLTFSTLTVSNMSPEDSSIYLCSVGRMNTEAFFGQGTRLTVV.

The chain carries TRBV19 and TRBJ2-3, with 13 bases matching TRBD2. The CDR3 runs to 14 residues. Germline CDR1 reads LNHDA; CDR2 reads SQIVND (reference sequence). Losses at the gene ends were 5 bases for V and 7 bases for J; bases not matched to a gene: 3. This chain's CDR3 is CASSATSGRNTQYF. The DNA for the CDR3 is TGTGCCAGTAGTGCGACTAGCGGGAGGAATACGCAGTATTTT.

The rearrangement uses TRBV5-5 and TRBJ2-1; D is perhaps TRBD1 (5 bases). Trimming pared 0 bases from V and 4 bases from J, leaving 11 bases between. Germline V gives CDR1 SGHKS, CDR2 YYEKEE (reference sequence). The length of the CDR3 is 15 residues. The DNA for the CDR3 is TGTGCCAGCAGCTTGGATGGGGCACGGTACAATGAGCAGTTCTTC. Its protein is CASSLDGARYNEQFF.

The chain uses TRBV4-1 and TRBJ1-5; D gene unclear. CDR3 length: 16 residues. Germline CDR1 MGHRA, CDR2 YSYEKL. V lost 0 bases, J lost 0 bases, and 9 bases lay in between. The CDR3 is CASSQEGRYSNQPQHF. The CDR3 DNA reads TGCGCCAGCAGCCAAGAAGGCCGCTATAGCAATCAGCCCCAGCATTTT.

This sequence joins TRBV10-3 and TRBJ2-2; TRBD1 might be the D (6 bases). Germline CDR1 ENHRY, CDR2 SYGVKD. There are 15 residues in the CDR3. Trimming took off 5 bases at V and 2 bases at J, with 12 bases between the two ends. The CDR3 sequence: CAISRNRDNTGELFF. CDR3 DNA: TGTGCCATCAGTCGGAACAGGGACAACACCGGGGAGCTGTTTTTT.

The chain recombines TRBV7-9 with TRBJ2-2, with 11 bases matching TRBD2. The J segment lost 2 bases and the V segment lost 5 bases, leaving 7 bases of the junction unmatched. The CDR3 contains 17 residues. Germline CDR1 is SEHNR and CDR2 is FQNEAQ (reference sequence). CDR3 sequence (DNA): TGTGCCAGCAGCCCAAAGGGACTAGCGGACAACACCGGGGAGCTGTTTTTT. Its translation is CASSPKGLADNTGELFF.

The J gene is TRBJ2-7, the V gene TRBV5-1; perhaps TRBD1 as D (6 bases). The CDR3 covers 14 residues. Germline-derived CDR1 and CDR2 are SGHRS and YFSETQ. Trimming took off 4 bases at V and 5 bases at J, with 16 bases between the two ends. CDR3 nucleotide sequence: TGCGCCAGCAGCCGTAGTGGGGGCGACGACGAGCAGTACTTC. Translating it yields CASSRSGGDDEQYF.

The gene calls are TRBV7-8 and TRBJ2-1; the D gene is possibly TRBD1 (7 bases). Germline V gene lookup returns CDR1 SGHVS and CDR2 FQNEAQ. This CDR3 is 15 amino acids long. V lost 7 bases and J lost 6, with 19 bases in between. CDR3 protein: CASTPRGRDRNEQFF. The CDR3 nucleotides read TGTGCCAGCACCCCGAGGGGGCGGGACCGCAATGAGCAGTTCTTC.